This T cell receptor (beta chain) was documented in a study of blood T cells in healthy people across ages. Across the whole study: About one barcoded beta molecule per two T cells came from capture by template switching.

Study-wide points: Greater diversity and more naive CD4+ cells were seen in long-lived donors than in aged donors.

Every participating donor contributed about 10 milliliters of peripheral blood through a draw. A second PCR of roughly 6 to 12 cycles used a sample-barcoded 5' primer and a J-beta primer mix. Individual samples furnished no less than 3 million CDR3-containing paired-end reads apiece. One entry per CDR3 protein, called by TCRdb with MiXCR from the 5' RACE reads. Of roughly 680,000 distinct CDR3 sequences in the sample, roughly 49% were seen once. Germline CDR1 is SGHRS and CDR2 is YFSETQ. CDR3 length equals 14 residues. As regards this clonotype: The target antigen is unknown. Compared with germline, one end of the junction differs, possibly owing to a read error.

This TCR derives from a woman in her sixties or seventies in good health. The V call is TRBV5-1, the J call TRBJ1-2, with no clear D. The source material was blood. CDR3 protein: CASSPDSTNYDYTF. The CDR3 nucleotides are TGCGCCAGCAGCCCGGATTCAACTAACTATGACTACACCTTC.